This T cell receptor beta chain was observed in a study of blood T cell repertoires in COVID-19. Study-level information: PBMCs, B-cell-depleted T cells, or T cells were the source of the cDNA or gDNA that made up the material.

CDR3 size: 16 residues. Unmatched junction bases numbered 5, after V lost 0 bases and J lost 1 base. Per the germline V gene, CDR1 is SGHKS and CDR2 is YYEKEE (reference sequence). Followed over time, Seattle patients had been enrolled while infection was active. Original processing methods: Scientists estimated how many nucleated cells there were by amplifying reference gene primers. The method was immunoSEQ multiplex PCR; TCRdb's version includes in-frame clones alone and lacks a portion of them. For V, J and clone size, that table is used; D and trimming come from the DNA. The sample lists 400,000 or so clones, around nine tenths occurring once.

The sample consisted of peripheral blood. This sequence joins TRBV5-5 and TRBJ2-7; 9 nucleotides agree with TRBD1. The sequence was collected from a man between 18 and 35 years old with COVID-19, enrolled during active disease. For the CDR3, the DNA is TGTGCCAGCAGCTTGGCCGGGACAGGGATATCCTACGAGCAGTACTTC. Its protein product is CASSLAGTGISYEQYF.